The 16 T cell receptor beta chains presented below share a single source sample, sequenced in a study of T cells in Graves' hyperthyroidism and ophthalmopathy. RNA transcripts gave rise to amplified TCR beta CDR3 regions. Primed by the HTBI set, a first-round RT-PCR was run on the TCR CDR3. TCRdb passed the multiplex PCR reads through MiXCR, listing each CDR3 protein once. This table holds more than 550,000 distinct CDR3 sequences, roughly 17% found once. The sequenced material came from blood. The source is a middle-aged man with Graves' hyperthyroidism.

Ten or more counts support this clonotype. The genes are TRBV18 and TRBJ2-7; unclear D gene. Trimming stripped 3 bases from V and 2 bases from J, with 11 bases between. The CDR3 length is 14 residues. CDR1 is KGHSH and CDR2 is LQKENI in the germline V gene. In DNA, the CDR3 is TGTGCCAGCTCACCTAAGGGTGGGGCCTACGAGCAGTACTTC. This translates into CASSPKGGAYEQYF.

The J gene is TRBJ2-3, the V gene TRBV9, with D possibly being TRBD1 (5 bases). V was shortened by 0 bases and J by 0 bases, with 11 bases between the two germline ends. This CDR3 is built from 16 residues. Germline values: CDR1 SGDLS, CDR2 YYNGEE. CDR3 sequence: CASSVAGAASTDTQYF. The DNA for the CDR3 is TGTGCCAGCAGCGTAGCTGGGGCGGCTAGCACAGATACGCAGTATTTT.

The chain has TRBV6-4 and TRBJ1-1, with D tentatively TRBD1 (5 bases). Trimming shortened V by 6 bases and J by 3 bases, and 11 bases separated the two germline ends. CDR1 MRHNA and CDR2 SNTAGT come from the germline V gene. The CDR3 spans 13 residues. CDR3: CASSEGLYTEAFF. The CDR3, as DNA: TGTGCCAGCAGCGAGGGACTGTACACTGAAGCTTTCTTT.

This clonotype came up a few times. V gene TRBV3-1 combines with J gene TRBJ1-3, with D unclear. This CDR3 comprises 15 residues. V gave up 4 bases and J gave up 4 bases, with 14 bases separating them. Germline values: CDR1 LGHDT, CDR2 YNNKEL (reference sequence). The CDR3 protein is CASSPTRSPGNTIYF. The CDR3 DNA follows: TGTGCCAGCAGCCCCACTCGGTCCCCAGGAAACACCATATATTTT.

J is TRBJ1-1 and V is TRBV3-1; perhaps TRBD1 as D (5 bases). The CDR3 has 14 residues. CDR1 is LGHDT and CDR2 is YNNKEL in the germline V gene (reference sequence). Trimming stripped 3 bases from V and 1 base from J, with 9 bases between. The CDR3 protein is CASSHRRGNTEAFF. In DNA form, the CDR3 reads TGTGCCAGCAGCCACCGAAGGGGGAACACTGAAGCTTTCTTT.

This clonotype was seen repeatedly, ten times or more. The genes are TRBV7-9 and TRBJ1-1; no reliable D call. The germline V and J ends were trimmed by 4 bases and 6 bases, with 15 bases remaining between them. The CDR3 consists of 14 residues. The germline CDR1 and CDR2 sequences are SEHNR and FQNEAQ (reference sequence). The CDR3 here is CASSSFDGIPEAFF. Here the CDR3 DNA reads TGTGCCAGCAGCTCTTTCGACGGGATCCCTGAAGCTTTCTTT.

The V and J genes are TRBV12-3 or TRBV12-4 and TRBJ2-3, with 8 bases that match TRBD2. This CDR3 is built from 14 residues. Trimming took 6 bases from V and 0 from J; bases not matched to a gene: 2. DNA for the CDR3: TGTGCCAGCAGACAGCGGGGGAGCACAGATACGCAGTATTTT. Its translation: CASRQRGSTDTQYF.

This clonotype was observed at least ten times. The gene calls are TRBV12-3 or TRBV12-4 and TRBJ1-5; D is ambiguous. The CDR3 runs 15 residues. Trimming removed 4 bases from V and 0 bases from J, with 10 bases in between. The CDR3 reads CASSWGSNSNQPQHF. The DNA for the CDR3 is TGTGCCAGCAGTTGGGGATCGAATAGCAATCAGCCCCAGCATTTT.

At least ten counts were recorded for this clonotype. The chain has TRBV7-9 and TRBJ2-7, with D possibly called TRBD1 or TRBD2 (5 bases each). There are 15 residues in the CDR3. Germline assignment: CDR1 SEHNR and CDR2 FQNEAQ (reference sequence). Trimming removed 5 bases at V and 0 bases at J, with 14 bases between. The CDR3: CASSIRDGDSYEQYF. CDR3 nucleotide sequence: TGTGCCAGCAGCATCCGGGACGGAGACTCCTACGAGCAGTACTTC.

A few counts support this clonotype. A read error may produce the germline difference seen at one junction end. V gene TRBV11-2 combines with J gene TRBJ2-7, with a weak D call TRBD2 (6 bases). The CDR3 covers 12 residues. Germline CDR1 and CDR2: SGHAT and FQNNGV. CDR3: CAGGLLSGEQHF. DNA of the CDR3: TGTGCCGGGGGTCTTCTTTCGGGGGAGCAGCACTTC.

This chain connects TRBV6-1 to TRBJ2-2; TRBD1 aligns across 8 bases. The CDR3 consists of 16 residues. Trimming took 6 bases from V and 9 from J; bases not matched to a gene: 15. CDR1 and CDR2 from the germline V gene are MNHNS and SASEGT. The CDR3 DNA reads as TGTGCCAGCAGACGTGGGACAGGCACCGGTTTGAGGGAGCTGTTTTTT. It translates to CASRRGTGTGLRELFF.

This chain joins TRBV9 and TRBJ2-3; D unclear. V was clipped by 0 bases and J by 4 bases, with 15 bases between them. Germline-derived CDR1 and CDR2 are SGDLS and YYNGEE. This CDR3 spans 16 amino acids. The CDR3 protein is CASSVVLGIDPDTQYF. The CDR3 DNA is TGTGCCAGCAGCGTAGTTCTGGGGATAGATCCAGATACGCAGTATTTT.

The J gene is TRBJ2-7, the V gene TRBV27; D is undetermined. This CDR3 has 13 amino acids. The germline V and J ends were trimmed by 6 bases and 0 bases, with 9 bases remaining between them. Germline V lookup: CDR1 MNHEY, CDR2 SMNVEV (reference sequence). CDR3 protein: CASRMADSYEQYF. The CDR3 nucleotides read TGTGCCAGCAGGATGGCGGACTCCTACGAGCAGTACTTC.

As regards this clonotype: It may be a read error: a sequence one base away is much more abundant. The rearrangement joins TRBV20-1 to TRBJ1-1, with D maybe TRBD1 (5 bases). Germline lookup yields CDR1 DFQATT and CDR2 SNEGSKA (reference sequence). The CDR3 has 13 residues. The CDR3 nucleotides are TGCAGTGCTAACGTAGGGGTGGTTACTGATGCTTTCTTT. This gives the protein CSANVGVVTDAFF.

This clonotype was counted only a few times. This chain links TRBV27 with TRBJ1-2; no clear D. Germline assignment: CDR1 MNHEY and CDR2 SMNVEV (reference sequence). The CDR3 loop spans 13 amino acids. Trimming pared 6 bases from V and 3 bases from J, leaving 11 bases between. The DNA of the CDR3 is TGTGCCAGCAGCTACTCCCAGGACTATGGCTACACCTTC. Translated: CASSYSQDYGYTF.

There are a few counts of this clonotype. J is TRBJ2-2 and V is TRBV24-1; 10 nucleotides line up with TRBD2. After removal of 3 bases from V and 3 bases from J, the junction contained 6 bases not matched to a gene. From germline, CDR1 is KGHDR and CDR2 SFDVKD. The CDR3 is 17 residues long. The CDR3 DNA sequence: TGTGCCACCAGTGATATAGGACTAGCGGTAGACACCGGGGAGCTGTTTTTT. Its protein product is CATSDIGLAVDTGELFF.